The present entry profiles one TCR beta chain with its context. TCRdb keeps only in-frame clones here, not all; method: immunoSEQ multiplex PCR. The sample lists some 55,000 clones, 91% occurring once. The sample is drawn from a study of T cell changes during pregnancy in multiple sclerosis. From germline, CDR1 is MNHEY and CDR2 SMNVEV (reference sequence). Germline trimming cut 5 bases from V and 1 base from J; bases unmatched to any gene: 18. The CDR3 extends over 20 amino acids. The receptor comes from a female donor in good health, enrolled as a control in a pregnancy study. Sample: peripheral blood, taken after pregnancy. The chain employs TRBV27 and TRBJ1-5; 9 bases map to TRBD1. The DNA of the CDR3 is TGTGCCAGCAGTGGTAGCTCCGGGACAGGGATATCAATAAGCAATCAGCCCCAGCATTTT. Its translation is CASSGSSGTGISISNQPQHF.